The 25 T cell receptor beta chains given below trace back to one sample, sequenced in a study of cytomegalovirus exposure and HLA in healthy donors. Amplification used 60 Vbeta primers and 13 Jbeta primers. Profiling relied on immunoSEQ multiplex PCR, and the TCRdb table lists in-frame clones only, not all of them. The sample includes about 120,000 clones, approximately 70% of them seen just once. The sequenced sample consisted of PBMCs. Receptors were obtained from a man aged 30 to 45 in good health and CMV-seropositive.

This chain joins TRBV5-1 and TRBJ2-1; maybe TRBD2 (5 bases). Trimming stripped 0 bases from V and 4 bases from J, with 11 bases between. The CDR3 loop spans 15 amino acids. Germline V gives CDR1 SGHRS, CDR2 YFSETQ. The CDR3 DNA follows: TGCGCCAGCAGCTTGGGAGGGAGTGGGTACAATGAGCAGTTCTTC. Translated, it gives CASSLGGSGYNEQFF.

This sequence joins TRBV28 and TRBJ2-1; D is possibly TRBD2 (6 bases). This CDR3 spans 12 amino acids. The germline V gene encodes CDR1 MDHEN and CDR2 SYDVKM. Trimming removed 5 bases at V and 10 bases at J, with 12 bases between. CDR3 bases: TGTGCCAGCAGTCCGGGAGCCCAAGAGCAGTTCTTC. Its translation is CASSPGAQEQFF.

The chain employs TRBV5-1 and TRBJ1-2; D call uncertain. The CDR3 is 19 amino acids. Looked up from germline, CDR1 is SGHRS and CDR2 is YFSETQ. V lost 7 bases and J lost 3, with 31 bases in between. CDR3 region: CASSPGVGSLTRVYYGYTF. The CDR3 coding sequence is TGCGCCAGCTCACCCGGGGTCGGGTCTTTAACCCGAGTGTACTATGGCTACACCTTC.

CDR3 sequence: CASSYFTGGTEAFF. CDR3 in DNA: TGTGCCAGCAGCTACTTTACAGGGGGTACTGAAGCTTTCTTT. The chain combines TRBV13 with TRBJ1-1, with 8 bases matching TRBD1. V shed 4 bases, J shed 5 bases, and the junction held 6 bases outside the gene matches. Germline lookup yields CDR1 PRHDT and CDR2 FYEKMQ (reference sequence). The CDR3 has 14 amino acids.

Written as DNA, the CDR3 is TGTGCCAGCAGCTTAGGAACAGCAGACAATCAGCCCCAGCATTTT. Encoded protein: CASSLGTADNQPQHF. The chain uses TRBV7-2 and TRBJ1-5, with unresolved D. The V gene's germline CDR1 is SGHTA and CDR2 FQGNSA. Trimming pared 1 base from V and 3 bases from J, leaving 10 bases between. The CDR3 is 15 residues long.

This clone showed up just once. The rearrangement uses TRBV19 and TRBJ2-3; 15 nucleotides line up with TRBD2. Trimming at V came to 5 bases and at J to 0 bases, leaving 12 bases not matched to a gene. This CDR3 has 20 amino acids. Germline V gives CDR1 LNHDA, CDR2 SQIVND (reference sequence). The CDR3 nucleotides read TGTGCCAGTAGTCACAGGGGGCGGACTAGCGGGGGGGGCAGCACAGATACGCAGTATTTT. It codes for CASSHRGRTSGGGSTDTQYF.

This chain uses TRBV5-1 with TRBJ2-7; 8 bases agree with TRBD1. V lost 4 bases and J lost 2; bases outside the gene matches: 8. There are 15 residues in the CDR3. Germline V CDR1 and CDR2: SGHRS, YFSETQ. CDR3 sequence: CASSLGDRLTYEQYF. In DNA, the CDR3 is TGCGCCAGCAGCCTCGGGGACAGGCTTACCTACGAGCAGTACTTC.

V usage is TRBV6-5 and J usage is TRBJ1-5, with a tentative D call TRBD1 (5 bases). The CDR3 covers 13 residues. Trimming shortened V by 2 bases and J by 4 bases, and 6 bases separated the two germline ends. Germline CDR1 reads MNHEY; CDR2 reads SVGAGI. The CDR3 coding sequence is TGTGCCAGCAGTTACGGGGGGAATCAGCCCCAGCATTTT. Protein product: CASSYGGNQPQHF.

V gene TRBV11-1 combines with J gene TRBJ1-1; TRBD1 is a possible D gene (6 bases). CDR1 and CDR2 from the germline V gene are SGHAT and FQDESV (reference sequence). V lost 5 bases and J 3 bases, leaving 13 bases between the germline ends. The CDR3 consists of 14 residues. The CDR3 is CASSPFRGHTEAFF. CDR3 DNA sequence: TGTGCCAGCAGCCCGTTCAGGGGACACACTGAAGCTTTCTTT.

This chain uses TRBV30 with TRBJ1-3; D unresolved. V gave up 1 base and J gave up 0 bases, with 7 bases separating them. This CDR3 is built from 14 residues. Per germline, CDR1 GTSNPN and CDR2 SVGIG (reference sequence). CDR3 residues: CAWSGRLSGNTIYF. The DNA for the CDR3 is TGTGCCTGGAGTGGCCGACTCTCTGGAAACACCATATATTTT.

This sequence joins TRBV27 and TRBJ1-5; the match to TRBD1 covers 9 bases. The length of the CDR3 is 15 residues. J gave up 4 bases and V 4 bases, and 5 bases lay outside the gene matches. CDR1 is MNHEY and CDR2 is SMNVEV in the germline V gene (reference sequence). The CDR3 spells CASSSTGGRNQPQHF. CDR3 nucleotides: TGTGCCAGCAGTTCGACAGGGGGTCGAAATCAGCCCCAGCATTTT.

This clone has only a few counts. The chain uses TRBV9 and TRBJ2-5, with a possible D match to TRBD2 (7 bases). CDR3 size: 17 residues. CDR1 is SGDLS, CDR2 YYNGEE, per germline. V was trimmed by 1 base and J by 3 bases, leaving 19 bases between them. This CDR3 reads CASSVSPARGGKETQYF. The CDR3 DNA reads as TGTGCCAGCAGCGTATCCCCCGCAAGGGGGGGAAAAGAGACCCAGTACTTC.

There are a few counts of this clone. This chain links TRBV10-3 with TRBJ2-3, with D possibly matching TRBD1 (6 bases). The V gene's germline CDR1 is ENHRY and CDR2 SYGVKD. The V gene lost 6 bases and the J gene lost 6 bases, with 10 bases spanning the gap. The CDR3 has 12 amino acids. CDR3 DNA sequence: TGTGCCATCAGGGTCCAGGGGGATACGCAGTATTTT. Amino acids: CAIRVQGDTQYF.

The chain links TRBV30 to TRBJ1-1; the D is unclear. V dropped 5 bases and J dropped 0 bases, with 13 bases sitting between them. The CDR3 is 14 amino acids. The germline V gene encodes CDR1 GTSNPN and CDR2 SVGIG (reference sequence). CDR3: CAWSSGTMNTEAFF. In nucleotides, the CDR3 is TGTGCCTGGTCGTCAGGCACCATGAACACTGAAGCTTTCTTT.

In DNA form, the CDR3 reads TGTGCCAGCAGCTCACTGACAGGGGGGTATGGCTACACCTTC. Its translation is CASSSLTGGYGYTF. This sequence joins TRBV7-6 and TRBJ1-2; 9 positions agree with TRBD1. Germline V gene data show CDR1 as SGHVS and CDR2 as FNYEAQ. Germline trimming cut 4 bases from V and 5 bases from J; bases unmatched to any gene: 5. The CDR3 length is 14 residues.

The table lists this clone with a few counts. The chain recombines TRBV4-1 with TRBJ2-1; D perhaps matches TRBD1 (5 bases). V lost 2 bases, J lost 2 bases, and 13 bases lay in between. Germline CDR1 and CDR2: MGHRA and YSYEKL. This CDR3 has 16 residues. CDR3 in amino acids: CASSQIRTPTYNEQFF. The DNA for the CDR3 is TGCGCCAGCAGCCAAATCCGGACACCCACCTACAATGAGCAGTTCTTC.

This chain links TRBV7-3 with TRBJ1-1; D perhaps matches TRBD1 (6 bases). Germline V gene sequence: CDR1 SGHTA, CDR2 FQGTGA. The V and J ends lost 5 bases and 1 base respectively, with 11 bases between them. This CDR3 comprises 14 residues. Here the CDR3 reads CASSQTTGNTEAFF. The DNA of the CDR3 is TGTGCCAGCAGCCAGACGACAGGGAACACTGAAGCTTTCTTT. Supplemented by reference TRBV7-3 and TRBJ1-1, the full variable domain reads GAGVSQTPSNKVTEKGKYVELRCDPISGHTALYWYRQSLGQGPEFLIYFQGTGAADDSGLPNDRFFAVRPEGSVSTLKIQRTERGDSAVYLCASSQTTGNTEAFFGQGTRLTVV.

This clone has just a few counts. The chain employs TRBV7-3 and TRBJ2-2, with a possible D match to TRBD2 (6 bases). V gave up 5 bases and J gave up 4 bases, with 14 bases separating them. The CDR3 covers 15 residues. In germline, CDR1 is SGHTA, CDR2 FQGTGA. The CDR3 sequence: CASSLGGMSTGELFF. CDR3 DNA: TGTGCCAGCAGCCTCGGGGGAATGAGCACCGGGGAGCTGTTTTTT.

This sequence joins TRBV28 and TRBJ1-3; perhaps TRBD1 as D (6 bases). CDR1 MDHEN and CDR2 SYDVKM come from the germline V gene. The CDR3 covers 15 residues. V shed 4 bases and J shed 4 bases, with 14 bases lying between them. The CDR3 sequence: CASSSRIGTGNTIYF. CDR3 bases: TGTGCCAGCAGTTCGCGGATTGGGACAGGAAACACCATATATTTT. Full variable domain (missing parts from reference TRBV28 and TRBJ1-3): DVKVTQSSRYLVKRTGEKVFLECVQDMDHENMFWYRQDPGLGLRLIYFSYDVKMKEKGDIPEGYSVSREKKERFSLILESASTNQTSMYLCASSSRIGTGNTIYFGEGSWLTVV.

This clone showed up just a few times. CDR3 sequence reads: CASSFPGQGLWEQYF. The CDR3 region has the DNA TGTGCCAGCAGCTTTCCGGGACAGGGGCTGTGGGAGCAGTACTTC. This chain joins TRBV7-9 and TRBJ2-7; 10 nucleotides match TRBD1. V lost 3 bases and J lost 7; bases outside the gene matches: 9. The CDR3 runs to 15 residues. From germline, CDR1 is SEHNR and CDR2 FQNEAQ (reference sequence).

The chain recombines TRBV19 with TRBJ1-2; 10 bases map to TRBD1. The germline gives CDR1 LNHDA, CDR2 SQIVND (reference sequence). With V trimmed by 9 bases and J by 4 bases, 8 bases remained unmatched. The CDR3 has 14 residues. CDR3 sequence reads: CASRDRGSGYGYTF. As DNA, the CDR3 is TGTGCCAGCCGGGACAGGGGTTCGGGCTATGGCTACACCTTC. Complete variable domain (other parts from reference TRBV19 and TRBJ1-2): DGGITQSPKYLFRKEGQNVTLSCEQNLNHDAMYWYRQDPGQGLRLIYYSQIVNDFQKGDIAEGYSVSREKKESFPLTVTSAQKNPTAFYLCASRDRGSGYGYTFGSGTRLTVV.

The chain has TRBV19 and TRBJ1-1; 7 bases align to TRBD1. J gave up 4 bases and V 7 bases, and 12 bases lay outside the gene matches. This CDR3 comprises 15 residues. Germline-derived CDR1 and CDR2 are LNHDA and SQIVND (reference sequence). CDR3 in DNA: TGTGCCAGTACCCTCCAGGGGGGAGCTGGCACTGAAGCTTTCTTT. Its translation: CASTLQGGAGTEAFF.

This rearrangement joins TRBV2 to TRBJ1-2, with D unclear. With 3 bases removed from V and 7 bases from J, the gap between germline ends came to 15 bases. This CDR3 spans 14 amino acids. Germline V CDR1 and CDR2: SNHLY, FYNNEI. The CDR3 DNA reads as TGTGCCAGCAGTGAGGGTCAGACTCTCGGTGGCTACACCTTC. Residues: CASSEGQTLGGYTF.

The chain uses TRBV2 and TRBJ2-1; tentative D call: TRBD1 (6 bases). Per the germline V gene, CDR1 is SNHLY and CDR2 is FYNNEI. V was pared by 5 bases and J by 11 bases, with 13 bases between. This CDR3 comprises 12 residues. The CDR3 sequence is CASSFEQGKQFF. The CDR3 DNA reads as TGTGCCAGCAGTTTCGAACAGGGAAAGCAGTTCTTC.

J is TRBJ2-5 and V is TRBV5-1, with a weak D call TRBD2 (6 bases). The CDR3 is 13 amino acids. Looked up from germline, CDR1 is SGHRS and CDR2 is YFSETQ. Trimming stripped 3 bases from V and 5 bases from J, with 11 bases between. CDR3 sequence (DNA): TGCGCCAGCAGCTCTAGCGTCGGGGAGACCCAGTACTTC. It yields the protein CASSSSVGETQYF.